A single sample gave rise to the 21 T cell receptor beta chains below, sequenced in a study of T cell clonality in common variable immunodeficiency. Sequenced by immunoSEQ multiplex PCR; TCRdb stores in-frame clones only, minus some. The specimen gives 25,000 to 30,000 clones without singletons; the ten biggest hold over 25%. Study-wide results and caveats: In common variable immunodeficiency, TCR beta chains reportedly carried fewer deletions and N-nucleotide insertions.

No antigen has been identified for these receptors. Sequencing was carried out using peripheral blood mononuclear cells. The receptor source for this set is a human donor with common variable immunodeficiency.

This clone was detected many times. The CDR3 region is CASSPRRTSWRGEDYNEQFF. CDR3 DNA (partial): TGTGCCAGCAGCCCAAGGAGAACTAGCTGGCGGGGGGAGGACTACAATGAG. V and J are TRBV3-1 (or the pseudogene TRBV3-2) and TRBJ2-1; 8 nucleotides line up with TRBD2. The CDR3 end lies 3 residues beyond the end of the read and is filled in from the germline J gene. The V and J ends lost 4 bases and 3 bases, in that order; junction bases with no gene match: 20. Germline V gene data show CDR1 as LGHDT and CDR2 as YNNKEL (reference sequence). This CDR3 spans 20 amino acids.

This clone has ten or more counts. Read coverage stops 3 residues before the CDR3 terminus; the germline J gene supplies the remainder. The J gene is TRBJ1-4, the V gene TRBV10-1; no clear D gene. CDR1 and CDR2 (germline): WNHNN, SYGVQD (reference sequence). This CDR3 spans 14 amino acids. The V end was cut by 4 bases, the J end by 7 bases, with 13 bases between. Partial CDR3 DNA: TGCGCCAGCAGTGCGAGAACCTCAGGTGAAAAA. This gives the protein CASSARTSGEK. The entire CDR3 protein reads CASSARTSGEKLFF.

This clone was seen a few times. Read data end 3 residues before the CDR3 end; the end is taken from the germline J gene. This chain uses TRBV7-6 with TRBJ2-7; TRBD1 aligns across 9 bases. CDR1 is SGHVS, CDR2 FNYEAQ, per germline. The CDR3 extends over 14 amino acids. Losses at the gene ends were 4 bases for V and 5 bases for J; bases not matched to a gene: 6. The CDR3 DNA, read in part, is TGTGCCAGCAGCTCGGGGGACAGGGCTAACGAG. Translation gives CASSSGDRANE. The complete CDR3 sequence is CASSSGDRANEQYF.

This clone was picked up a small number of times. The CDR3 bases that were read are TGTGCCAGTAGTCCAGGACTAGCGGGGGTATCCCAAGAGACC. This translates into CASSPGLAGVSQET. The CDR3, in full, reads CASSPGLAGVSQETQYF. The rearrangement links TRBV19 to TRBJ2-5; 13 bases fit TRBD2. The CDR3 end lies 3 residues beyond the end of the read and is filled in from the germline J gene. From germline, CDR1 is LNHDA and CDR2 SQIVND (reference sequence). After removal of 5 bases from V and 1 base from J, the junction contained 7 bases not matched to a gene. This CDR3 is 17 amino acids long.

This clone was seen at least ten times. Read coverage stops 3 residues before the CDR3 terminus; the germline J gene supplies the remainder. V usage is TRBV30 and J usage is TRBJ1-1; 10 bases match TRBD1. CDR1 and CDR2 from the germline V gene are GTSNPN and SVGIG (reference sequence). This CDR3 comprises 13 residues. V shed 5 bases and J 4 bases; nucleotides not matched to a gene: 4. The part of the CDR3 DNA that was read is TGTGCCTGGTCCAGGGACAGGGGCACTGAA. This gives the protein CAWSRDRGTE. The whole CDR3 sequence is CAWSRDRGTEAFF.

This clone was observed a handful of times. With the read ending 3 residues before the CDR3 end, the germline J gene is used to fill in that end. The chain links TRBV6-2 or TRBV6-3 to TRBJ2-1; TRBD1 matches 7 bases. The germline gives CDR1 MNHEY, CDR2 SVGEGT. There are 14 residues in the CDR3. The ends lost 5 bases at V and 7 bases at J; junction bases unmatched: 8. The CDR3 is CASSTATGSNEQFF. Partial CDR3 DNA: TGTGCCAGCAGTACGGCGACAGGGAGTAATGAG.

This clone was counted between two and nine times. The missing CDR3 end, 3 residues past where the read stops, is filled in from the germline J gene. V is TRBV6-2 or TRBV6-3 and J is TRBJ2-5; a weak D match, TRBD2 (7 bases). The CDR3 sequence is 16 residues long. Germline CDR1 is MNHEY and CDR2 is SVGEGT. Trimming cost V 4 bases and J 5 bases, with 20 bases left between them. The DNA read from the CDR3 is TGTGCCAGCAGTTTCGCCGCCCCGGGGGGCCCCGAGACC. This translates into CASSFAAPGGPET. The full-length CDR3 reads as CASSFAAPGGPETQYF.

About this clone: The DNA ends 3 residues before the CDR3 does, and the rest of the CDR3 is filled in from the germline J gene. The rearrangement links TRBV11-2 to TRBJ2-1; no firm D call. CDR1 SGHAT and CDR2 FQNNGV come from the germline V gene. The CDR3 has 12 amino acids. Trimming removed 5 bases at V and 5 bases at J, with 7 bases between. The covered CDR3 bases are TGTGCCAGCAGCGTAATAAACAATGAG. Protein: CASSVINNE. The CDR3 as a whole reads CASSVINNEQFF. Supplemented by reference TRBV11-2 and TRBJ2-1, the full variable domain reads EAGVAQSPRYKIIEKRQSVAFWCNPISGHATLYWYQQILGQGPKLLIQFQNNGVVDDSQLPKDRFSAERLKGVDSTLKIQPAKLEDSAVYLCASSVINNEQFFGPGTRLTVL.

This clone was recorded many times. The covered CDR3 bases are TGCGCCAGCAGCCCGGGACAGGGTGGGAATGAAAAA. Residues: CASSPGQGGNEK. The whole CDR3 is CASSPGQGGNEKLFF. The V call is TRBV5-1, the J call TRBJ1-4; TRBD1 matches at 9 bases. The missing CDR3 end, 3 residues past where the read stops, is filled in from the germline J gene. The V and J ends lost 4 bases and 5 bases, in that order; junction bases with no gene match: 6. Per germline, CDR1 SGHRS and CDR2 YFSETQ. The CDR3 sequence is 15 residues long.

The DNA read from the CDR3 is TGTGCCAGCTGCAAATGGGACAGGGAGAACACTGAA. This sequence encodes CASCKWDRENTE. The whole CDR3 sequence reads CASCKWDRENTEAFF. V and J are TRBV6-2 or TRBV6-3 and TRBJ1-1, with 9 bases that match TRBD1. The read is 3 residues too short to cover the CDR3 end, so that end is filled in from the germline J gene. The CDR3 is 15 residues long. In germline, CDR1 is MNHEY, CDR2 SVGEGT. Germline trimming cut 8 bases from V and 1 base from J; bases unmatched to any gene: 8.

A note on this clone: The CDR3 goes on 3 residues after the read ends, and that part is filled in from the germline J gene. The chain recombines TRBV6-2 or TRBV6-3 with TRBJ2-3; 9 bases are shared with TRBD2. This CDR3 has 17 residues. Germline lookup yields CDR1 MNHEY and CDR2 SVGEGT. Trimming took 7 bases from V and 2 from J; bases not matched to a gene: 13. CDR3 DNA (partial): TGTGCCAGCAAACTGATTCGAGCGGGGGGCCCCACAGATACG. As protein: CASKLIRAGGPTDT. The complete CDR3 reads CASKLIRAGGPTDTQYF.

Of note for this clone: The observed sequence ends 3 residues before the CDR3 terminus, with the missing tail filled in from the germline J gene. The rearrangement joins TRBV18 to TRBJ1-3, with no clear D. Trimming shortened V by 3 bases and J by 0 bases, and 6 bases separated the two germline ends. Looked up from germline, CDR1 is KGHSH and CDR2 is LQKENI. This CDR3 spans 14 amino acids. This CDR3 is CASSPAGSGNTIYF. The sequenced CDR3 bases are TGTGCCAGCTCACCGGCAGGCTCTGGAAACACC.

Comment on this clone: The CDR3 goes on 3 residues after the read ends, and that part is filled in from the germline J gene. The chain carries TRBV2 and TRBJ1-3; TRBD1 is a possible D gene (5 bases). Germline lookup yields CDR1 SNHLY and CDR2 FYNNEI. Trimming cost V 7 bases and J 7 bases, with 14 bases left between them. There are 13 residues in the CDR3. CDR3 bases read: TGTGCCAGCATGACCGACCGGGGGAACACC. Translating gives CASMTDRGNT. In full, the CDR3 reads CASMTDRGNTIYF.

This clone appeared a few times. The missing CDR3 end, 3 residues past where the read stops, is filled in from the germline J gene. The chain joins TRBV18 to TRBJ1-4; D remains ambiguous. The germline V gene encodes CDR1 KGHSH and CDR2 LQKENI. There are 14 residues in the CDR3. Trimming removed 4 bases from V and 0 bases from J, with 6 bases in between. The DNA read from the CDR3 is TGTGCCAGCTCACGAGAGGCAACTAATGAAAAA. As protein: CASSREATNEK. The complete CDR3 sequence is CASSREATNEKLFF.

This clone has more than one count but fewer than ten. The CDR3 end falls 3 residues outside the read, so it is completed with the germline J gene. The chain carries TRBV13 and TRBJ2-5, with D possibly TRBD1 on 5 matching bases. Germline V gene lookup returns CDR1 PRHDT and CDR2 FYEKMQ (reference sequence). V shed 6 bases and J shed 0 bases, with 14 bases lying between them. This CDR3 contains 15 residues. CDR3 protein: CASRRRRANQETQYF. Partial CDR3 DNA: TGTGCCAGCAGAAGGCGCAGGGCCAACCAAGAGACC.

On this clone itself: The read finishes 3 residues shy of the CDR3 end, and the germline J gene is used to complete it. The gene calls are TRBV5-4 and TRBJ2-1, with D possibly TRBD2 on 5 matching bases. The length of the CDR3 is 12 residues. V shed 0 bases and J shed 8 bases, with 6 bases lying between them. CDR1 is SGHNT, CDR2 YYREEE, per germline (reference sequence). The DNA read from the CDR3 is TGTGCCAGCAGCTTGGCCGGGGATGAG. Amino acid sequence: CASSLAGDE. The whole CDR3 protein reads CASSLAGDEQFF. Together with reference TRBV5-4 and TRBJ2-1, the CDR3 gives the full variable domain: ETGVTQSPTHLIKTRGQQVTLRCSSQSGHNTVSWYQQALGQGPQFIFQYYREEENGRGNFPPRFSGLQFPNYSSELNVNALELDDSALYLCASSLAGDEQFFGPGTRLTVL.

This clone was seen only a few times. The read terminates 3 residues before the CDR3 end, so the remaining end is supplied by the germline J gene. The same CDR3 can be traced to other DNA sequences in this sample. The V and J genes are TRBV7-9 and TRBJ2-1; D is possibly TRBD2 (6 bases). The V gene lost 3 bases and the J gene lost 4 bases, with 10 bases spanning the gap. The CDR3 is 14 amino acids. Per the germline V gene, CDR1 is SEHNR and CDR2 is FQNEAQ (reference sequence). Incomplete CDR3 DNA: TGTGCCAGCAGCTTTGCGGGGCCTTACAATGAG. It specifies CASSFAGPYNE. The whole CDR3 sequence is CASSFAGPYNEQFF.

This clone appeared many times. Read data end 3 residues before the CDR3 end; the end is taken from the germline J gene. The gene calls are TRBV20-1 and TRBJ2-3, with 8 bases fitting TRBD2. The CDR3 spans 15 residues. From germline, CDR1 is DFQATT and CDR2 SNEGSKA (reference sequence). V shed 7 bases, J shed 8 bases, and the junction held 17 bases outside the gene matches. The covered CDR3 bases are TGCAGTGTGAACTCGGGCGGGGGGCGGCTAGGTACG. Residues: CSVNSGGGRLGT. In full, the CDR3 reads CSVNSGGGRLGTQYF.

As to this clone: The read stops 3 residues short of the end of the CDR3; the missing end is completed from the germline J gene. The chain couples TRBV6-1 to TRBJ1-1, with TRBD1 matching 7 bases. The germline gives CDR1 MNHNS, CDR2 SASEGT. The trim removed 2 bases at V and 1 base at J, leaving 1 base unmatched. The CDR3 runs 14 residues. Partial CDR3 DNA: TGTGCCAGCAGTGAAAGGGGGCCGAACACTGAA. Translated: CASSERGPNTE. Given in full, the CDR3 is CASSERGPNTEAFF.

This clone was seen ten or more times. The CDR3 end falls 3 residues outside the read, so it is completed with the germline J gene. The chain couples TRBV4-1 to TRBJ2-5; 9 nucleotides match TRBD1. The CDR3 runs to 15 residues. CDR1 is MGHRA and CDR2 is YSYEKL in the germline V gene. The sequenced CDR3 bases are TGCGCCAGCAGCCAACAACCGGGACAGGGTGCTACC. Protein sequence: CASSQQPGQGAT. The whole CDR3 protein reads CASSQQPGQGATQYF.

Points on this clone: Coverage ceases 3 residues before the CDR3 finishes, and the germline J gene fills in the end. The rearrangement links TRBV5-1 to TRBJ2-5, with 9 bases matching TRBD2. V lost 4 bases to trimming and J lost 2 bases; unmatched junction nucleotides: 15. This CDR3 is 18 amino acids long. Germline CDR1 and CDR2: SGHRS and YFSETQ. CDR3 DNA (partial): TGCGCCAGCAGCCGGCCAGCTTCGGGACTAGCAGTGCAAGAGACC. This encodes CASSRPASGLAVQET. The CDR3, in full, reads CASSRPASGLAVQETQYF. The full variable domain, its missing parts supplied by reference TRBV5-1 and TRBJ2-5, is KAGVTQTPRYLIKTRGQQVTLSCSPISGHRSVSWYQQTPGQGLQFLFEYFSETQRNKGNFPGRFSGRQFSNSRSEMNVSTLELGDSALYLCASSRPASGLAVQETQYFGPGTRLLVL.